Listed below are T cell receptor beta chains from one sample, sequenced in a study of OX40 agonist ivuxolimab in advanced cancers. Assay used: immunoSEQ multiplex PCR; TCRdb lists only in-frame clones, some missing. The sample includes approximately 66,000 clones, approximately 83% seen only once; the top ten take more than 0.65%. The sequencing used CD4+ or CD8+ T cells sorted from blood, collected in a trial of the OX40 agonist ivuxolimab. The receptors here all came from an adult with an advanced solid tumor such as melanoma, head and neck, liver or kidney cancer. CDR3s include the opening cysteine and the closing phenylalanine or tryptophan. Fields, in order: J gene, V gene, D gene, clone size, CDR3 DNA, CDR3 protein. The D gene is left open where the match is weak. Expanded clones get a size class; other rows say once, few or many, or leave the size out.

J gene: TRBJ1-1
V gene: TRBV11-3
D gene: -
clone size: -
CDR3 DNA: TGTGCCAGCAGCTTAGAGCTGAACACTGAAGCTTTCTTT
CDR3 protein: CASSLELNTEAFF

J gene: TRBJ1-5
V gene: TRBV2
D gene: -
clone size: -
CDR3 DNA: TGTGCCAGCAGTGCTAACCGTCGAATTAGCAATCAGCCCCAGCATTTT
CDR3 protein: CASSANRRISNQPQHF

J gene: TRBJ1-2
V gene: TRBV5-8
D gene: -
clone size: -
CDR3 DNA: TGTGCCAGCAGCTTGGCGGTCCTCCGTAATTATGGCTACACCTTC
CDR3 protein: CASSLAVLRNYGYTF

J gene: TRBJ1-1
V gene: TRBV19
D gene: -
clone size: -
CDR3 DNA: TGTGCCAGATTGGAATCAGCTGAAGCTTTCTTT
CDR3 protein: CARLESAEAFF

J gene: TRBJ1-4
V gene: TRBV30
D gene: -
clone size: once
CDR3 DNA: TGTGCCTGGAGTGCGGGCAGGACTACCTCCATGCGTCAGGAAAAACTGTTTTTT
CDR3 protein: CAWSAGRTTSMRQEKLFF

J gene: TRBJ2-7
V gene: TRBV7-2
D gene: -
clone size: -
CDR3 DNA: TGTGCCAGCAGCTTGACGGGACGGCAGTACTTC
CDR3 protein: CASSLTGRQYF

J gene: TRBJ1-4
V gene: TRBV6-5
D gene: -
clone size: -
CDR3 DNA: TGTGCCAGCAGTCCCGGGACATTTGAAAAACTGTTTTTT
CDR3 protein: CASSPGTFEKLFF

J gene: TRBJ2-5
V gene: TRBV7-7
D gene: TRBD1
clone size: -
CDR3 DNA: TGTGCTAGCAGCTTAACGGGGACAGGGGCCCAAGAGACCCAGTACTTC
CDR3 protein: CASSLTGTGAQETQYF

J gene: TRBJ1-5
V gene: TRBV2
D gene: TRBD1
clone size: -
CDR3 DNA: TGTGCCAGCGGGACAGATAGCAATCAGCCCCAGCATTTT
CDR3 protein: CASGTDSNQPQHF

J gene: TRBJ2-2
V gene: TRBV27
D gene: TRBD1
clone size: once
CDR3 DNA: TGTGCCAGCAGTTTTGGGACAGGGAACACCGGGGAGCTGTTTTTT
CDR3 protein: CASSFGTGNTGELFF

J gene: TRBJ1-3
V gene: TRBV6-6
D gene: -
clone size: -
CDR3 DNA: TGTGCCAGCACCAAGAGGGGGGCGCCTGGAAACACCATATATTTT
CDR3 protein: CASTKRGAPGNTIYF

J gene: TRBJ2-1
V gene: TRBV29-1
D gene: TRBD1
clone size: -
CDR3 DNA: TGCAGCGTTGATAGGACAGGGGTGGACATTGAGCAGTTCTTC
CDR3 protein: CSVDRTGVDIEQFF

J gene: TRBJ1-1
V gene: TRBV13
D gene: TRBD1
clone size: once
CDR3 DNA: TGTGCCAGCAGCCTGCGGACAGGGATCATGAACACTGAAGCTTTCTTT
CDR3 protein: CASSLRTGIMNTEAFF

J gene: TRBJ2-1
V gene: TRBV6-5
D gene: TRBD2
clone size: -
CDR3 DNA: TGTGCCAGCAACCGACTAGCGGGAGGAGAGCAGTTCTTC
CDR3 protein: CASNRLAGGEQFF

J gene: TRBJ2-1
V gene: TRBV5-8
D gene: -
clone size: -
CDR3 DNA: TGTGCCAGCACGAAGGGGGGTCTCTTAGGCAATGAGCAGTTCTTC
CDR3 protein: CASTKGGLLGNEQFF

J gene: TRBJ2-7
V gene: TRBV27
D gene: TRBD2
clone size: -
CDR3 DNA: TGTGCCAGCAGCCCTTCACTAGCGGGAGTAAGCGAGCAGTACTTC
CDR3 protein: CASSPSLAGVSEQYF

J gene: TRBJ1-2
V gene: TRBV27
D gene: -
clone size: -
CDR3 DNA: TGTGCCAGCAGTTTCGGTTCAGGGGATGGCTACACCTTC
CDR3 protein: CASSFGSGDGYTF

J gene: TRBJ1-2
V gene: TRBV29-1
D gene: -
clone size: -
CDR3 DNA: TGCAGCGTTGAGGGCGGGAATGGGGGCTACACCTTC
CDR3 protein: CSVEGGNGGYTF

J gene: TRBJ1-1
V gene: TRBV29-1
D gene: -
clone size: -
CDR3 DNA: TGCAGCGTTGAAGGGGCGAACACTGAAGCTTTCTTT
CDR3 protein: CSVEGANTEAFF

J gene: TRBJ1-2
V gene: TRBV27
D gene: TRBD1
clone size: few
CDR3 DNA: TGTGCCAGCAGTGCACAGGGGGCGGGCGGCTACACCTTC
CDR3 protein: CASSAQGAGGYTF

J gene: TRBJ2-7
V gene: TRBV7-8
D gene: TRBD2
clone size: -
CDR3 DNA: TGTGCCAGCAGCTCCCGCCGACTAGCGGCCTACGAGCAGTACTTC
CDR3 protein: CASSSRRLAAYEQYF

J gene: TRBJ1-3
V gene: TRBV27
D gene: -
clone size: -
CDR3 DNA: TGTGCCAGCAGTCCTTGGGTGACGGGCTCTGGAAACACCATATATTTT
CDR3 protein: CASSPWVTGSGNTIYF

J gene: TRBJ2-1
V gene: TRBV11-3
D gene: TRBD2
clone size: -
CDR3 DNA: TGTGCCAGCAGCCATCGCGGGGGGCCCTCCTACAATGAGCAGTTCTTC
CDR3 protein: CASSHRGGPSYNEQFF

J gene: TRBJ1-4
V gene: TRBV4-1
D gene: TRBD1
clone size: -
CDR3 DNA: TGCGCCAGCAGCCCCTCAAGAACAGGGGGTGGTGAAAAACTGTTTTTT
CDR3 protein: CASSPSRTGGGEKLFF

J gene: TRBJ2-7
V gene: TRBV7-2
D gene: -
clone size: few
CDR3 DNA: TGTGCCAGCAGCCGACTCCCTTCCACACCTAACGAGCAGTACTTC
CDR3 protein: CASSRLPSTPNEQYF

J gene: TRBJ1-1
V gene: TRBV6-6
D gene: -
clone size: -
CDR3 DNA: TGTGCCAGCAGTTATCGGGAGGCGACTGAAGCTTTCTTT
CDR3 protein: CASSYREATEAFF

J gene: TRBJ2-3
V gene: TRBV7-2
D gene: TRBD2
clone size: -
CDR3 DNA: TGTGCCAGCAGCTTATACCAGCGGGGGGGGACGGATACGCAGTATTTT
CDR3 protein: CASSLYQRGGTDTQYF

J gene: TRBJ2-3
V gene: TRBV19
D gene: TRBD1
clone size: -
CDR3 DNA: TGTGCCAGTACTCGCCTACCCGGGACAGGGGCTCGAGATACGCAGTATTTT
CDR3 protein: CASTRLPGTGARDTQYF

J gene: TRBJ2-3
V gene: TRBV11-3
D gene: TRBD2
clone size: few
CDR3 DNA: TGTGCCAGCAGCTTAGCTGGGCGGGAGGGCCTAGATACGCAGTATTTT
CDR3 protein: CASSLAGREGLDTQYF